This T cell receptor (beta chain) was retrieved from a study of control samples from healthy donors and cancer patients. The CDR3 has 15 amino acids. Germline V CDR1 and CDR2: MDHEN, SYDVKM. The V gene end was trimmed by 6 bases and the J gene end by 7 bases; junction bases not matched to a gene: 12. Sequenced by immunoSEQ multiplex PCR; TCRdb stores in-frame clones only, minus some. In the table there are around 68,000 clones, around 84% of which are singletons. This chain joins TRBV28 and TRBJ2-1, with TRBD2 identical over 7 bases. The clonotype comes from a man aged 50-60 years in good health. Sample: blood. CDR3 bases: TGTGCCAGCAGGGGGGGGAGGGTTTTAATTAATGAGCAGTTCTTC. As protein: CASRGGRVLINEQFF. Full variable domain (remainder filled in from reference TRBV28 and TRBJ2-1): DVKVTQSSRYLVKRTGEKVFLECVQDMDHENMFWYRQDPGLGLRLIYFSYDVKMKEKGDIPEGYSVSREKKERFSLILESASTNQTSMYLCASRGGRVLINEQFFGPGTRLTVL.